A selection of T cell receptor beta chains follows, all from one sample in a study of blood T cell repertoires in COVID-19. TCRdb keeps only in-frame clones here, not all; method: immunoSEQ multiplex PCR. This table has some 40,000 clones, roughly 80% appearing once. Material for sequencing was peripheral blood. The receptors shown here come from a man in his forties or fifties with active or convalescent COVID-19. Both conserved end residues are part of each CDR3. A D gene is named only where the DNA matches it firmly. Size values are once, few and many counts, or a class for expanded clones, and some rows have none.

>TRBJ1-5|TRBV7-9|.|.
CASSRTGDNQPQHF
TGTGCCAGCAGCCGAACGGGGGACAATCAGCCCCAGCATTTT
>TRBJ1-2|TRBV30|TRBD1|.
CAWFSDRRALRGYTF
TGTGCCTGGTTCTCGGACAGGAGGGCATTAAGGGGCTACACCTTC
>TRBJ1-1|TRBV12-5|.|.
CASGLATPPNTEAFF
TGTGCTAGTGGTTTGGCCACTCCTCCGAACACTGAAGCTTTCTTT
>TRBJ1-4|TRBV28|.|.
CASSLSGGGQEKLFF
TGTGCCAGCAGTTTATCGGGGGGCGGCCAGGAAAAACTGTTTTTT
>TRBJ1-2|TRBV29-1|.|.
CSVDAGAGYGYTF
TGCAGCGTTGACGCAGGGGCAGGCTATGGCTACACCTTC
>TRBJ1-2|TRBV11-2|.|.
CASSLSSRGGYTF
TGTGCCAGCAGCTTGTCGTCAAGGGGTGGCTACACCTTC
>TRBJ2-3|TRBV25-1|TRBD1|.
CASSTGTGYTDTQYF
TGTGCCAGCAGTACGGGGACAGGGTACACAGATACGCAGTATTTT
>TRBJ1-4|TRBV18|TRBD1|.
CASSPVTGGLNEKLFF
TGTGCCAGCTCCCCCGTGACAGGGGGTTTGAATGAAAAACTGTTTTTT
>TRBJ2-7|TRBV12-5|TRBD2|.
CASGSPPGLAGGGQYF
TGTGCTAGTGGTTCCCCCCCCGGGTTAGCGGGGGGAGGGCAGTACTTC
>TRBJ1-1|TRBV5-4|.|.
CASSLLTGVNTEAFF
TGTGCCAGCAGTCTTCTAACAGGCGTGAACACTGAAGCTTTCTTT
>TRBJ2-1|TRBV7-8|.|.
CASSFSSAGHNEQFF
TGTGCCAGCAGCTTCTCTAGTGCGGGACACAATGAGCAGTTCTTC
>TRBJ1-2|TRBV21-1|.|.
CASSPTEGQGGVNYGYTF
TGTGCCAGCAGCCCGACCGAGGGACAGGGAGGGGTTAACTATGGCTACACCTTC
>TRBJ2-3|TRBV19|.|.
CASRVSPSTDTQYF
TGTGCCAGTAGGGTCAGTCCTAGCACAGATACGCAGTATTTT
>TRBJ2-2|TRBV5-1|.|.
CASSLTGQTNTGELFF
TGCGCCAGCAGCTTGACCGGACAGACTAACACCGGGGAGCTGTTTTTT
>TRBJ1-2|TRBV4-2|TRBD1|.
CASSQGQGTNYGYTF
TGTGCCAGCAGCCAGGGACAGGGAACTAACTATGGCTACACCTTC
>TRBJ2-7|TRBV5-4|.|few
CASSLRGTSYEQYF
TGTGCCAGCAGCTTAAGGGGAACCTCCTACGAGCAGTACTTC
>TRBJ1-5|TRBV5-1|.|.
CASSLAGPGFDQPQHF
TGCGCCAGCAGCTTGGCTGGCCCAGGGTTCGATCAGCCCCAGCATTTT
>TRBJ1-5|TRBV28|.|.
CASSKTGHLNQPQHF
TGTGCCAGCAGCAAAACTGGACACCTAAATCAGCCCCAGCATTTT
>TRBJ1-1|TRBV27|TRBD1|.
CASSPGTGLDTEAFF
TGTGCCAGCAGTCCAGGGACAGGGTTGGACACTGAAGCTTTCTTT
>TRBJ2-1|TRBV13|.|.
CASSLGLGAGDEQFF
TGTGCCAGCAGCTTAGGCCTCGGGGCAGGGGATGAGCAGTTCTTC
>TRBJ1-1|TRBV15|.|.
CATSGRAGAEAFF
TGTGCCACCAGTGGGAGGGCGGGCGCTGAAGCTTTCTTT
>TRBJ1-2|TRBV12-3/TRBV12-4|.|.
CASSDSYGYTF
TGTGCCAGCAGTGACAGCTATGGCTACACCTTC
>TRBJ2-2|TRBV6-4|TRBD2|few
CASSDSSGGATGELFF
TGTGCCAGCAGTGACTCCAGCGGGGGGGCCACCGGGGAGCTGTTTTTT
>TRBJ2-1|TRBV5-8|.|.
CASSTRGGREQFF
TGTGCCAGCAGCACAAGGGGGGGCCGCGAGCAGTTCTTC
>TRBJ1-2|TRBV5-4|TRBD1|once
CASSYQQGVGYTF
TGTGCCAGCAGCTACCAACAGGGGGTTGGCTACACCTTC
>TRBJ1-1|TRBV6-5|TRBD1|.
CASSTGVRNTEAFF
TGTGCCAGCAGTACAGGGGTTCGGAACACTGAAGCTTTCTTT
>TRBJ1-2|TRBV15|.|.
CATSHQRQVNYGYTF
TGTGCCACCTCCCATCAGCGACAGGTGAACTATGGCTACACCTTC
>TRBJ1-2|TRBV7-9|TRBD1|.
CASSLGTGGLGYGYTF
TGTGCCAGCAGCTTAGGAACAGGGGGACTTGGCTATGGCTACACCTTC
>TRBJ1-6|TRBV6-2/TRBV6-3|TRBD1|.
CASSSMRTGTSPLHF
TGTGCCAGCAGTTCCATGCGGACAGGGACCTCACCCCTCCACTTT
>TRBJ2-3|TRBV2|TRBD2|.
CARETRGLAGEPDTQYF
TGTGCCAGAGAAACCCGCGGACTAGCGGGGGAGCCAGATACGCAGTATTTT
>TRBJ1-1|TRBV18|TRBD1|.
CASSQETGMTEAFF
TGTGCCAGCTCCCAGGAGACAGGGATGACTGAAGCTTTCTTT
>TRBJ2-7|TRBV5-1|TRBD1|.
CASSLAGTGSYEQYF
TGCGCCAGCAGCTTGGCGGGGACAGGTTCCTACGAGCAGTACTTC
>TRBJ1-6|TRBV11-3|TRBD1|.
CASSTPGQIYNSPLHF
TGTGCCAGCAGCACCCCGGGACAGATTTATAATTCACCCCTCCACTTT
>TRBJ2-1|TRBV5-4|TRBD1|.
CASSFGTGAGNEQFF
TGTGCCAGCAGCTTCGGGACAGGGGCCGGCAATGAGCAGTTCTTC
>TRBJ2-3|TRBV5-1|TRBD2|.
CASSLGLAGGSSTDTQYF
TGCGCCAGCAGCTTGGGACTAGCGGGGGGTTCAAGCACAGATACGCAGTATTTT
>TRBJ1-2|TRBV2|.|.
CASSPTGINYGYTF
TGTGCCAGCAGTCCCACAGGGATTAACTATGGCTACACCTTC
>TRBJ1-1|TRBV4-1|.|.
CASSQEDSHEAFF
TGCGCCAGCAGCCAAGAGGATAGCCACGAAGCTTTCTTT
>TRBJ1-6|TRBV6-5|TRBD1|once
CASSYTDRDLYSPLHF
TGTGCCAGCAGTTACACCGACAGGGATCTTTATTCACCCCTCCACTTT
>TRBJ1-2|TRBV6-1|.|.
CASSGGSGIPMRRNGYTF
TGTGCCAGCAGTGGTGGGTCCGGGATCCCCATGAGACGGAATGGCTACACCTTC
>TRBJ2-5|TRBV5-1|TRBD2|.
CASSSSSGSGGVETQYF
TGCGCCAGCAGCTCCTCCAGTGGTAGCGGGGGCGTAGAGACCCAGTACTTC
>TRBJ1-4|TRBV15|.|.
CATQTATNEKLFF
TGTGCCACGCAAACAGCAACTAATGAAAAACTGTTTTTT
>TRBJ2-5|TRBV19|.|.
CASSNPTSQETQYF
TGTGCCAGTAGTAACCCCACTAGCCAAGAGACCCAGTACTTC
>TRBJ2-5|TRBV5-1|TRBD2|.
CASTRAGVGETQYF
TGCGCCAGCACCCGGGCGGGGGTTGGGGAGACCCAGTACTTC
>TRBJ1-3|TRBV7-6|TRBD1|.
CASSSGQVGNTIYF
TGTGCCAGCAGCTCCGGACAGGTTGGAAACACCATATATTTT
>TRBJ2-2|TRBV7-9|.|once
CASSLVPTDTGELFF
TGTGCCAGCAGCTTAGTCCCGACAGACACCGGGGAGCTGTTTTTT
>TRBJ2-7|TRBV19|TRBD2|.
CASSMMLSGGITTYEQYF
TGTGCCAGTAGTATGATGCTCAGCGGGGGAATTACAACCTACGAGCAGTACTTC
>TRBJ2-3|TRBV19|TRBD2|.
CASSPGRRGGDTQYF
TGTGCCAGTAGTCCCGGGAGGAGGGGAGGAGATACGCAGTATTTT
>TRBJ2-7|TRBV5-1|.|.
CASSLAPTGTPGDEQYF
TGCGCCAGCAGCTTGGCACCCACAGGGACACCCGGGGACGAGCAGTACTTC
>TRBJ2-3|TRBV27|.|.
CASSLLHSTRTDTQYF
TGTGCCAGCAGTCTCCTCCACAGTACTCGCACAGATACGCAGTATTTT
>TRBJ2-1|TRBV5-4|TRBD1|.
CASSLGDRDDNEQFF
TGTGCCAGCAGCTTGGGGGACAGGGACGATAATGAGCAGTTCTTC
>TRBJ2-3|TRBV7-9|TRBD1|.
CASSRKSGTEPLDTQYF
TGTGCCAGCAGCCGTAAAAGTGGGACAGAGCCATTAGATACGCAGTATTTT
>TRBJ2-2|TRBV7-9|.|.
CASSSGALLDTGELFF
TGTGCCAGCAGCTCTGGGGCGCTACTTGACACCGGGGAGCTGTTTTTT
>TRBJ1-2|TRBV7-9|TRBD1|.
CASSTGTGANYGYTF
TGTGCCAGCAGCACGGGGACAGGGGCTAACTATGGCTACACCTTC
>TRBJ1-2|TRBV3-1/TRBV3-2|TRBD1|.
CASSQLKDRGDYGYTF
TGTGCCAGCAGCCAACTAAAGGACAGGGGAGACTATGGCTACACCTTC
>TRBJ1-1|TRBV3-1/TRBV3-2|.|.
CASSPFASLGRTEAFF
TGTGCCAGCAGCCCTTTCGCCTCATTGGGGCGCACTGAAGCTTTCTTT
>TRBJ1-1|TRBV7-9|TRBD1|.
CASSPDRVEAFF
TGTGCCAGCAGCCCTGACAGGGTTGAAGCTTTCTTT
>TRBJ2-3|TRBV6-5|TRBD1|.
CASIYRGGLPDTQYF
TGTGCCAGCATATATCGAGGGGGCTTACCAGATACGCAGTATTTT